This TCR beta chain was profiled in a study of blood T cell repertoires in COVID-19. Background on the study: T cells, B-cell-depleted T cells, or PBMCs supplied cDNA or gDNA.

This clone was seen more than once but under ten times. V was cut by 4 bases and J by 1 base, with 12 bases left in between. The CDR3 has 14 amino acids. Germline V gene sequence: CDR1 SGHRS, CDR2 YFSETQ. In the original processing: Amplified reference gene primers provided the basis for estimating nucleated cell counts. Produced via immunoSEQ multiplex PCR; TCRdb's table is partial and in-frame only. V, J and clone size reflect that table, while D and trimming were determined from the DNA. The sample carries under 350,000 clones, 80% to 95% recorded once. Recruited during active infection, patients (from Seattle) were subsequently followed longitudinally.

Sequencing was done on a sample of peripheral blood. V and J are TRBV5-1 and TRBJ2-7, with D uncertain. The sequence came from a woman younger than 45 with COVID-19, enrolled during active disease. CDR3 residues: CASSSIDYSYEQYF. The CDR3 DNA reads as TGCGCCAGCAGCAGCATAGATTATTCCTACGAGCAGTACTTC.